The entry that follows covers one T cell receptor (beta chain) sequence. CDR1 MNHEY and CDR2 SVGAGI come from the germline V gene. The V end lost 7 bases, the J end lost 0 bases, and 9 bases lay between the germline ends. The CDR3 consists of 13 residues. This entry is derived from a study of T cell changes during pregnancy in multiple sclerosis. The table came from immunoSEQ multiplex PCR; TCRdb's copy has only in-frame clones and leaves some out. This table holds tens of thousands of clones, around 90% found once. The sequence was collected from a female donor with multiple sclerosis, enrolled in a pregnancy study. The starting material was CD4+ T cells from peripheral blood mononuclear cells, obtained before pregnancy. The chain joins TRBV6-5 to TRBJ1-1; TRBD1 might be the D (6 bases). Written as DNA, the CDR3 is TGTGCCAGCAAGGGGGTGATGAACACTGAAGCTTTCTTT. This sequence encodes CASKGVMNTEAFF.